This passage covers 14 T cell receptor beta chains from one sample sequenced in a study of cytomegalovirus exposure and HLA in healthy donors. The PCR contained 60 Vbeta and 13 Jbeta primers. This table comes from immunoSEQ multiplex PCR, and its TCRdb copy is limited to in-frame clones, with some not included. Here the sample spans 100,000 to 150,000 clones, 73% being singletons. Material: PBMCs. The receptor set was obtained from a woman aged 40 to 50 in good health and CMV-seropositive.

The rearrangement uses TRBV30 and TRBJ1-1; D unresolved. CDR3 length: 15 residues. Germline V CDR1 and CDR2: GTSNPN, SVGIG (reference sequence). V was pared by 7 bases and J by 1 base, with 19 bases between. The CDR3 spells CAFRRVVRGNTEAFF. The CDR3 DNA reads TGTGCCTTCAGGAGGGTCGTTAGAGGGAACACTGAAGCTTTCTTT.

The chain uses TRBV9 and TRBJ1-6; a possible D gene is TRBD1 (6 bases). Deletions cut 0 bases from V and 9 bases from J, with 13 bases between. CDR3 length: 15 residues. CDR1 and CDR2 from the germline V gene are SGDLS and YYNGEE. The CDR3 region has the DNA TGTGCCAGCAGCGTAGTCGGGGACACGGGTTCACCCCTCCACTTT. It specifies CASSVVGDTGSPLHF.

The chain links TRBV7-9 to TRBJ1-1; D is uncertain. Germline V gives CDR1 SEHNR, CDR2 FQNEAQ (reference sequence). Trimming shortened V by 1 base and J by 1 base, and 10 bases separated the two germline ends. This CDR3 is built from 15 residues. CDR3 loop: CASSLGGPQNTEAFF. The CDR3 bases are TGTGCCAGCAGCTTAGGCGGTCCGCAGAACACTGAAGCTTTCTTT.

This clone was counted a single time. The rearrangement joins TRBV7-3 to TRBJ2-1, with 8 bases matching TRBD2. J gave up 8 bases and V 5 bases, and 5 bases lay outside the gene matches. CDR3 length: 13 residues. CDR1 is SGHTA and CDR2 is FQGTGA in the germline V gene. Here the CDR3 DNA reads TGTGCCAGCAGCGGCGGACTAGCCGATGAGCAGTTCTTC. Protein: CASSGGLADEQFF.

CDR3 sequence: CASSRWNPNGYTF. In DNA form, the CDR3 reads TGTGCCAGCAGCAGGTGGAACCCGAATGGCTACACCTTC. The chain uses TRBV28 and TRBJ1-2; no definite D call. V lost 6 bases and J 6 bases, leaving 14 bases between the germline ends. The CDR3 runs 13 residues. The germline V gene encodes CDR1 MDHEN and CDR2 SYDVKM.

The chain links TRBV6-6 to TRBJ1-5; D is unresolved. This CDR3 is 12 amino acids long. CDR1 is MNHNY, CDR2 SVGAGI, per germline (reference sequence). V dropped 4 bases and J dropped 4 bases, with 5 bases sitting between them. The CDR3 is CASSSRNQPQHF. Written as DNA, the CDR3 is TGTGCCAGCAGTTCGCGGAATCAGCCCCAGCATTTT.

The gene calls are TRBV19 and TRBJ2-4, with 14 nucleotides matching TRBD2. The CDR3 totals 15 residues. The junction had 12 bases not matched to a gene; V was cut back by 9 bases and J by 11 bases. Germline-derived CDR1 and CDR2 are LNHDA and SQIVND (reference sequence). DNA for the CDR3: TGTGCCAGCACAACGGTGGGGGGACTAGCGGGGGTTCAGTACTTC. Its translation: CASTTVGGLAGVQYF. Based on the CDR3 plus reference TRBV19 and TRBJ2-4, the full variable domain is DGGITQSPKYLFRKEGQNVTLSCEQNLNHDAMYWYRQDPGQGLRLIYYSQIVNDFQKGDIAEGYSVSREKKESFPLTVTSAQKNPTAFYLCASTTVGGLAGVQYFGAGTRLSVL.

This rearrangement joins TRBV30 to TRBJ1-1, with D maybe TRBD1 (6 bases). Trimming cost V 2 bases and J 10 bases, with 20 bases left between them. Germline-derived CDR1 and CDR2 are GTSNPN and SVGIG (reference sequence). The CDR3 covers 14 residues. For the CDR3, the DNA is TGTGCCTGGAGTAAGGGACACCAAAGGGGATTAGCTTTCTTT. This encodes CAWSKGHQRGLAFF. Drawing the rest from reference TRBV30 and TRBJ1-1, the complete variable domain is SQTIHQWPATLVQPVGSPLSLECTVEGTSNPNLYWYRQAAGRGLQLLFYSVGIGQISSEVPQNLSASRPQDRQFILSSKKLLLSDSGFYLCAWSKGHQRGLAFFGQGTRLTVV.

This sequence joins TRBV25-1 and TRBJ2-5; 7 nucleotides match TRBD1. Germline-derived CDR1 and CDR2 are MGHDK and SYGVNS. The CDR3 runs to 15 residues. V was clipped by 2 bases and J by 2 bases; unmatched bases: 5. CDR3: CASSETDRRQETQYF. As DNA, the CDR3 is TGTGCCAGCAGTGAAACGGACAGGAGGCAAGAGACCCAGTACTTC.

The genes are TRBV5-1 and TRBJ2-2; 9 bases line up with TRBD2. J lost 5 bases, V lost 3 bases, and 11 bases had no gene match. The CDR3 contains 17 residues. CDR1 and CDR2 from the germline V gene are SGHRS and YFSETQ. The CDR3 DNA follows: TGCGCCAGCAGCTCGGGGGGGCTAGCGGGGCCGACCGGGGAGCTGTTTTTT. Protein: CASSSGGLAGPTGELFF.

Here the CDR3 DNA reads TGTGCCAGCAGTGAGAGCGGGACAGGCCGCTCTGGAAACACCATATATTTT. Encoded protein: CASSESGTGRSGNTIYF. This chain connects TRBV28 to TRBJ1-3; TRBD1 aligns across 8 bases. Germline CDR1 MDHEN, CDR2 SYDVKM. V gave up 5 bases and J gave up 0 bases; unmatched junction bases: 9. The CDR3 consists of 17 residues.

The rearrangement links TRBV13 to TRBJ2-5, with D unclear. The DNA end lines up better with TRBJ2-7; the J call may be wrong. The CDR3 is 14 amino acids. CDR1 and CDR2 (germline): PRHDT, FYEKMQ (reference sequence). As DNA, the CDR3 is TGTGCCAGCAGCTTAGGCCTAACTATCTACGAGCAGTACTTC. This codes for CASSLGLTIYEQYF.

This sequence joins TRBV4-2 and TRBJ2-5; 9 bases fit TRBD1. This CDR3 comprises 15 residues. Germline assignment: CDR1 LGHNA and CDR2 YNFKEQ. The ends lost 0 bases at V and 4 bases at J; junction bases unmatched: 3. CDR3 loop: CASSQDGTGIETQYF. In DNA form, the CDR3 reads TGTGCCAGCAGCCAAGATGGGACAGGGATAGAGACCCAGTACTTC.

This chain joins TRBV6-5 and TRBJ2-7, with D maybe TRBD2 (6 bases). V was pared by 2 bases and J by 3 bases, with 17 bases between. The CDR3 is made up of 16 amino acids. CDR1 is MNHEY, CDR2 SVGAGI, per germline. As DNA, the CDR3 is TGTGCCAGCAGTTACCTCGGGGGACGGGGCCTCTACGAGCAGTACTTC. This encodes CASSYLGGRGLYEQYF.